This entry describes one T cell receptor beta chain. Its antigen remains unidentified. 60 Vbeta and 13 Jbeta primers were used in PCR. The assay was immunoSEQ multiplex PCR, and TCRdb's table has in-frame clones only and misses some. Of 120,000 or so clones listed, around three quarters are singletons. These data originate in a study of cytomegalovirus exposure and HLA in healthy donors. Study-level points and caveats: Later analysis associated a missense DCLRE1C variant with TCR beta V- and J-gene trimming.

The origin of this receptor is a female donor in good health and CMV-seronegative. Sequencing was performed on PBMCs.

As DNA, the CDR3 is TGCGCCAGCAGCCTGACAGGGTTTGGAGAGACCCAGTACTTC. Amino acids: CASSLTGFGETQYF. J is TRBJ2-5 and V is TRBV4-1; 7 nucleotides line up with TRBD1. This CDR3 spans 14 amino acids. The germline V gene has CDR1 MGHRA and CDR2 YSYEKL. Trimming removed 4 bases from V and 4 bases from J; junction bases left unmatched: 6.